Below are 10 T cell receptor beta chains sequenced from a single sample in a study of identical twins. TCRdb reanalysed the 5' RACE reads using MiXCR and keeps one entry per CDR3 protein. Here the sample spans around 1.7 million distinct CDR3 sequences, under 35% being singletons. Sample: cord blood. These receptors came from a newborn girl in good health.

The V call is TRBV2, the J call TRBJ1-2; 7 bases map to TRBD1. The CDR3 is 13 amino acids. Germline CDR1 is SNHLY and CDR2 is FYNNEI. V lost 6 bases to trimming and J lost 6 bases; unmatched junction nucleotides: 7. CDR3 amino acids: CASRTGVDNGYTF. DNA for the CDR3: TGTGCCAGCAGAACAGGGGTGGATAATGGCTACACCTTC.

With respect to this clonotype: Germline is not matched at one junction end, which may reflect a read error. This chain joins TRBV29-1 and TRBJ2-1, with a weak D call TRBD2 (7 bases). Per germline, CDR1 SQVTM and CDR2 ANQGSEA. The CDR3 contains 21 residues. Here the CDR3 DNA reads TGCAGCGCCGATCTCGGGGGGCGCGAACATAGATCCCCACCGAACTACAATGAGCGGTTCTTC. This codes for CSADLGGREHRSPPNYNERFF.

The genes are TRBV12-3 or TRBV12-4 and TRBJ2-2; D gene ambiguous. The CDR3 has 14 amino acids. V was cut by 7 bases and J by 0 bases, with 9 bases left in between. CDR3 residues: CASTTGSNTGELFF. CDR3 in DNA: TGTGCCAGCACAACCGGGTCGAACACCGGGGAGCTGTTTTTT.

The sample holds a few counts of this clonotype. The chain has TRBV7-8 and TRBJ2-7, with D unresolved. This CDR3 has 14 amino acids. Trimming removed 0 bases from V and 0 bases from J, with 6 bases in between. The V gene's germline CDR1 is SGHVS and CDR2 FQNEAQ. The CDR3 DNA reads as TGTGCCAGCAGCTTAGCCGTTTTCTCCTACGAGCAGTACTTC. It encodes CASSLAVFSYEQYF.

The rearrangement links TRBV7-9 to TRBJ2-1; 8 bases align to TRBD1. The end of the DNA aligns better with TRBJ2-7, so the J call may be wrong. CDR1 and CDR2 (germline): SEHNR, FQNEAQ (reference sequence). The CDR3 loop spans 17 amino acids. In DNA, the CDR3 is TGTGCCAGCAGCTCCAACAGGGGGAAAATTTCCTACAATGAGCAGTACTTC. As protein: CASSSNRGKISYNEQYF.

This clonotype was seen more than once but under ten times. The V and J genes are TRBV7-9 and TRBJ2-7; weak D call: TRBD1 (6 bases). Trimming removed 3 bases from V and 9 bases from J, with 12 bases in between. Germline V lookup: CDR1 SEHNR, CDR2 FQNEAQ (reference sequence). The CDR3 contains 12 residues. The CDR3 protein is CASSLITGWQYF. CDR3 DNA: TGTGCCAGCAGCTTGATAACAGGGTGGCAGTACTTC.

This clonotype was seen repeatedly, ten times or more. This rearrangement joins TRBV28 to TRBJ1-2; D not certain. The CDR3 loop spans 13 amino acids. The germline V gene encodes CDR1 MDHEN and CDR2 SYDVKM. V was pared by 5 bases and J by 2 bases, with 9 bases between. The CDR3 DNA sequence: TGTGCCAGCAGTCCCACACGGAACTATGGCTACACCTTC. It encodes CASSPTRNYGYTF.

The J gene is TRBJ2-3, the V gene TRBV20-1, with 7 bases that match TRBD1. The J segment lost 5 bases and the V segment lost 3 bases, leaving 2 bases of the junction unmatched. Per the germline V gene, CDR1 is DFQATT and CDR2 is SNEGSKA (reference sequence). The CDR3 runs to 12 residues. The CDR3 sequence: CSASRQGDTQYF. Written as DNA, the CDR3 is TGCAGTGCTAGCCGACAGGGAGATACGCAGTATTTT.

This rearrangement joins TRBV6-4 to TRBJ2-2, with D hard to call. Germline assignment: CDR1 MRHNA and CDR2 SNTAGT. This CDR3 has 14 residues. V dropped 8 bases and J dropped 7 bases, with 17 bases sitting between them. CDR3 nucleotide sequence: TGTGCCAGCCGTCGAGATAAAAACGGCGGGGAGCTGTTTTTT. As protein: CASRRDKNGGELFF.

V gene TRBV12-3 or TRBV12-4 combines with J gene TRBJ2-4, with D maybe TRBD1 (6 bases). The length of the CDR3 is 16 residues. Trimming took off 8 bases at V and 0 bases at J, with 17 bases between the two ends. The CDR3 protein is CASLFRGGLAKNIQYF. The CDR3 coding sequence is TGTGCCAGCCTTTTCAGGGGCGGTCTAGCCAAAAACATTCAGTACTTC.